The 13 T cell receptor beta chains below come from one sample, sequenced in a study of OX40 agonist ivuxolimab in advanced cancers. Receptor amplification or capture employed the immunoSEQ multiplex PCR assay. The source is immuneACCESS, and TCRdb retained only in-frame sequences with V and J called. Part of the clones is not carried over; for the studies checked, unresolved V genes explain less than half of this, and the remainder is unexplained. For this sample there are 55,000 to 75,000 clones; about 80% appear just once. The ten largest make up approximately 2% of the sample. The starting material was CD4+ or CD8+ T cells sorted from blood, obtained in a trial of the OX40 agonist ivuxolimab. These receptors were obtained from an adult with an advanced solid tumor such as melanoma, head and neck, liver or kidney cancer.

The J gene is TRBJ2-7, the V gene TRBV30, with TRBD2 identical over 10 bases. V dropped 3 bases and J dropped 3; count of bases not matched to a gene: 8. Germline V gene data show CDR1 as GTSNPN and CDR2 as SVGIG (reference sequence). CDR3 length: 15 amino acids. CDR3 sequence reads: CAWSKSAGGRYEQYF. The CDR3 DNA sequence: TGTGCCTGGAGCAAATCAGCGGGGGGGCGCTACGAGCAGTACTTC.

This chain links TRBV5-4 with TRBJ1-1; no reliable D call. Trimming removed 1 base from V and 1 base from J, with 8 bases in between. This CDR3 region has 14 residues. Germline V CDR1 and CDR2: SGHNT, YYREEE (reference sequence). CDR3 sequence: CASSLLGWNTEAFF. The CDR3 DNA sequence: TGTGCCAGCAGCTTGTTGGGTTGGAACACTGAAGCTTTCTTT.

The V gene is TRBV5-1, the J gene TRBJ2-2, with D unresolved. The length of the CDR3 is 11 residues. The V gene's germline CDR1 is SGHRS and CDR2 YFSETQ. Trimming stripped 4 bases from V and 7 bases from J, with 5 bases between. The CDR3 reads CASSSNGELFF. CDR3 DNA sequence: TGCGCCAGCAGCAGTAACGGGGAGCTGTTTTTT.

The V gene is TRBV18, the J gene TRBJ2-5; TRBD2 is a possible D gene (6 bases). V lost 4 bases, J lost 1 base, and 10 bases lay in between. The CDR3 is 14 residues long. Germline CDR1 KGHSH, CDR2 LQKENI. The chain's CDR3 is CASSRAGSQETQYF. The CDR3 bases are TGTGCCAGCTCACGCGCGGGATCCCAAGAGACCCAGTACTTC.

The chain recombines TRBV7-9 with TRBJ2-3; D is unresolved. V shed 3 bases and J shed 5 bases, with 6 bases lying between them. Germline V lookup: CDR1 SEHNR, CDR2 FQNEAQ (reference sequence). CDR3 length equals 12 residues. The CDR3 loop reads CASSFERDTQYF. As DNA, the CDR3 is TGTGCCAGCAGCTTCGAGCGAGATACGCAGTATTTT.

The chain employs TRBV6-6 and TRBJ2-1; the D is unclear. V dropped 6 bases and J dropped 4 bases, with 7 bases sitting between them. The CDR3 spans 12 residues. Germline V gives CDR1 MNHNY, CDR2 SVGAGI (reference sequence). CDR3 sequence: CASSQRYNEQFF. In DNA, the CDR3 is TGTGCCAGCAGCCAAAGGTACAATGAGCAGTTCTTC.

This chain joins TRBV7-9 and TRBJ1-1; a possible D gene is TRBD1 (6 bases). CDR3 length: 16 residues. The germline V gene encodes CDR1 SEHNR and CDR2 FQNEAQ (reference sequence). Trimming shortened V by 5 bases and J by 2 bases, and 18 bases separated the two germline ends. The CDR3 DNA is TGTGCCAGCAGCCCACCAGGGGTTGGGTCAAACACTGAAGCTTTCTTT. It specifies CASSPPGVGSNTEAFF.

The chain joins TRBV5-6 to TRBJ2-1; TRBD2 agrees at 15 bases. The ends lost 4 bases at V and 3 bases at J; junction bases unmatched: 5. The CDR3 runs to 17 residues. CDR1 and CDR2 from the germline V gene are SGHDT and YYEEEE. The DNA of the CDR3 is TGTGCCAGCAGCCCGGGACTAGCGGGGGGACTCTACAATGAGCAGTTCTTC. It translates to CASSPGLAGGLYNEQFF.

This rearrangement joins TRBV15 to TRBJ1-5; TRBD1 agrees at 7 bases. CDR1 is LNHNV, CDR2 YYDKDF, per germline (reference sequence). Trimming at V came to 2 bases and at J to 4 bases, leaving 2 bases not matched to a gene. There are 14 residues in the CDR3. The DNA of the CDR3 is TGTGCCACCAGCAGAAGGACAGGAAATCAGCCCCAGCATTTT. It yields the protein CATSRRTGNQPQHF.

V gene TRBV5-1 combines with J gene TRBJ1-3, with no clear D. Germline CDR1 is SGHRS and CDR2 is YFSETQ. This CDR3 is built from 14 residues. Trimming stripped 1 base from V and 8 bases from J, with 13 bases between. The CDR3 region is CASSLPSDTYTIYF. The CDR3 DNA reads TGCGCCAGCAGCTTGCCTTCCGACACCTACACCATATATTTT. Combining the CDR3 with reference TRBV5-1 and TRBJ1-3 gives the whole variable domain KAGVTQTPRYLIKTRGQQVTLSCSPISGHRSVSWYQQTPGQGLQFLFEYFSETQRNKGNFPGRFSGRQFSNSRSEMNVSTLELGDSALYLCASSLPSDTYTIYFGEGSWLTVV.

This chain links TRBV6-6 with TRBJ1-5; D perhaps matches TRBD1 (5 bases). Germline V gene data show CDR1 as MNHNY and CDR2 as SVGAGI (reference sequence). V was shortened by 5 bases and J by 2 bases, with 16 bases between the two germline ends. The CDR3 length is 16 residues. The CDR3 region has the DNA TGTGCCAGCAGTCACGATCTGAGCAGGGGCAATCAGCCCCAGCATTTT. It encodes CASSHDLSRGNQPQHF.

The CDR3 spells CASSWGGRSGNTIYF. The CDR3 nucleotides read TGTGCCAGCAGCTGGGGAGGGAGGTCTGGAAACACCATATATTTT. The chain recombines TRBV7-3 with TRBJ1-3; D unclear. The germline V gene encodes CDR1 SGHTA and CDR2 FQGTGA. The CDR3 sequence is 15 residues long. Between the trimmed V and J ends, which lost 4 bases and 1 base, there was a span of 11 bases.

The V call is TRBV5-1, the J call TRBJ1-1; D gene unclear. Germline loops: CDR1 SGHRS, CDR2 YFSETQ. V shed 1 base and J shed 0 bases, with 7 bases lying between them. The CDR3 is made up of 14 amino acids. The DNA of the CDR3 is TGCGCCAGCAGCTTGTCGGTCATGAACACTGAAGCTTTCTTT. This codes for CASSLSVMNTEAFF.